Described below is a single T cell receptor (beta chain) sequence and its context. The antigen is unknown. PCR primers comprised 60 Vbeta and 13 Jbeta primers. Repertoires were generated with immunoSEQ multiplex PCR, while TCRdb's copy carries only in-frame clones and drops some. The table has around 280,000 clones, around 90% seen once. The data stem from a study of cytomegalovirus exposure and HLA in healthy donors. Study results and caveats: One later analysis reportedly identified an Asian-associated ancestry cluster that showed fewer N-insertions than the roughly 600-donor mean.

The CDR3 has 13 residues. CDR1 SGHRS and CDR2 YFSETQ come from the germline V gene. The junction had 6 bases not matched to a gene; V was cut back by 7 bases and J by 6 bases. The sample comprised PBMCs. This sequence originates from a woman aged 18-29 years in good health and CMV-seronegative. V and J are TRBV5-1 and TRBJ2-2; 7 bases map to TRBD2. CDR3 in amino acids: CASRFAGAGELFF. DNA for the CDR3: TGCGCCAGCCGTTTCGCGGGAGCCGGGGAGCTGTTTTTT.